This T cell receptor beta chain was captured by sequencing in a study of shared clonotypes between healthy human individuals. In the study overall: Aged between 18 and 49, the donors were a couple of women and three men.

The data were produced by immunoSEQ multiplex PCR, yet TCRdb's version contains in-frame clones alone and is incomplete. The repertoire consists of under 2.5 million clones, with roughly 92% occurring once and the leading ten covering 0.37%. Germline CDR1 is SNHLY and CDR2 is FYNNEI. The V gene end was trimmed by 4 bases and the J gene end by 3 bases; junction bases not matched to a gene: 2. The CDR3 extends over 13 amino acids. As for this clone: Antigen: not known. The sample contains more than one DNA sequence encoding this CDR3.

Within Nashville, Tennessee resided all donors, each a Caucasian adult. Study outcomes and limitations: As a rule, naive subsets had a larger estimated richness than memory subsets.

This chain connects TRBV2 to TRBJ2-7, with 8 bases matching TRBD1. The sequence derives from a man in his late teens or twenties in good health. Some clones in this sample may be carry-over from other donors' samples. The sample was naive CD4+ T cells from PBMCs. Subset here: CD45RA+ positively selected. CDR3 protein: CASSGDRSYEQYF. The DNA of the CDR3 is TGTGCCAGCAGTGGGGACAGGAGCTACGAGCAGTACTTC.